Following are 17 T cell receptor beta chains from one sample sequenced in a study of T-cell reconstitution after alpha-beta-depleted transplantation in children. It was with unique molecular identifiers that the TCRbeta library was prepared. TCRdb itself ran the PCR reads through MiXCR, one entry per CDR3 protein. Here the sample spans around 210,000 distinct CDR3 sequences, about 7% being singletons. Sequenced here: PBMCs, sampled before TCRalphabeta/CD19-depleted stem cell transplant. The source is a boy younger than 10 with acute lymphoblastic leukemia, due to receive a stem cell transplant.

This clonotype was counted at least ten times. The chain couples TRBV29-1 to TRBJ2-7, with TRBD1 matching over 7 bases. The CDR3 loop spans 12 amino acids. V shed 5 bases, J shed 5 bases, and the junction held 6 bases outside the gene matches. Germline V gene lookup returns CDR1 SQVTM and CDR2 ANQGSEA. CDR3 bases: TGCAGCGTTCGACAGGGAATCCACGAGCAGTACTTC. It specifies CSVRQGIHEQYF.

The V gene is TRBV11-2, the J gene TRBJ2-1; TRBD2 agrees at 8 bases. V lost 5 bases to trimming and J lost 13 bases; unmatched junction nucleotides: 13. The CDR3 runs 14 residues. Germline lookup yields CDR1 SGHAT and CDR2 FQNNGV. The CDR3 loop reads CASSPGAGTRTQFF. Here the CDR3 DNA reads TGTGCCAGCAGCCCAGGGGCCGGGACTAGGACCCAGTTCTTC.

In its sample, this clonotype was seen many times. The chain combines TRBV12-3 or TRBV12-4 with TRBJ2-3; D remains unclear. The CDR3 consists of 13 residues. V shed 2 bases and J shed 2 bases, with 5 bases lying between them. This chain's CDR3 is CASSLRVTDTQYF. The CDR3 DNA sequence: TGTGCCAGCAGTTTACGGGTCACAGATACGCAGTATTTT.

This clonotype has ten or more counts. The genes are TRBV5-6 and TRBJ1-1, with 10 nucleotides matching TRBD1. The ends lost 4 bases at V and 7 bases at J; junction bases unmatched: 13. The germline gives CDR1 SGHDT, CDR2 YYEEEE. This CDR3 is built from 16 residues. CDR3 nucleotides: TGTGCCAGCAGCCAAACCGACAGGGGGCTTCTTGATGAAGCTTTCTTT. Its protein is CASSQTDRGLLDEAFF.

This clonotype was seen a handful of times. The chain is built from TRBV7-2 and TRBJ2-1; 7 bases line up with TRBD1. CDR1 SGHTA and CDR2 FQGNSA come from the germline V gene. The CDR3 covers 14 residues. Unmatched junction bases numbered 4, after V lost 2 bases and J lost 6 bases. The CDR3 region is CASSLKTGFNEQFF. Here the CDR3 DNA reads TGTGCCAGCAGCTTAAAGACAGGGTTCAATGAGCAGTTCTTC.

The J gene is TRBJ1-2, the V gene TRBV7-2, with 7 nucleotides matching TRBD1. Germline-derived CDR1 and CDR2 are SGHTA and FQGNSA. V lost 4 bases, J lost 3 bases, and 2 bases stayed unmatched. The CDR3 spans 13 residues. CDR3 DNA: TGTGCCAGCAGCTCAGGACAGGACTATGGCTACACCTTC. Translating gives CASSSGQDYGYTF.

This clonotype has at least ten counts. This chain uses TRBV29-1 with TRBJ2-1, with D perhaps TRBD1 or TRBD2 (5 bases each). The CDR3 spans 15 residues. Trimming took 2 bases from V and 2 from J, leaving 13 bases between them. From germline, CDR1 is SQVTM and CDR2 ANQGSEA. In DNA, the CDR3 is TGCAGCGTTGAACGAGGGACCACCCCCTACAATGAGCAGTTCTTC. This encodes CSVERGTTPYNEQFF.

This clonotype appeared many times. CDR3 DNA: TGTGCCAGCGAGACGGGACAGGGCTCCTACGAGCAGTACTTC. Translated, it gives CASETGQGSYEQYF. The chain links TRBV28 to TRBJ2-7; TRBD1 matches at 9 bases. J was trimmed by 0 bases and V by 8 bases; bases with no gene match: 5. The CDR3 extends over 14 amino acids. Germline CDR1 MDHEN, CDR2 SYDVKM. Full variable domain (remainder filled in from reference TRBV28 and TRBJ2-7): DVKVTQSSRYLVKRTGEKVFLECVQDMDHENMFWYRQDPGLGLRLIYFSYDVKMKEKGDIPEGYSVSREKKERFSLILESASTNQTSMYLCASETGQGSYEQYFGPGTRLTVT.

The J gene is TRBJ2-1, the V gene TRBV27, with no clear D. Per germline, CDR1 MNHEY and CDR2 SMNVEV (reference sequence). The CDR3 has 16 amino acids. Trimming cost V 3 bases and J 8 bases, with 20 bases left between them. The CDR3: CASSLRWAIEGYEQFF. The CDR3 DNA sequence: TGTGCCAGCAGTTTGCGCTGGGCTATTGAAGGGTATGAGCAGTTCTTC.

This clonotype showed up just a few times. This chain joins TRBV2 and TRBJ2-5; D is ambiguous. Germline loops: CDR1 SNHLY, CDR2 FYNNEI. CDR3 length: 13 residues. V lost 0 bases and J 10 bases, leaving 12 bases between the germline ends. CDR3 sequence reads: CASSEAPTVGQYF. DNA of the CDR3: TGTGCCAGCAGTGAAGCGCCCACGGTCGGCCAGTACTTC.

This clonotype was picked up many times. The chain uses TRBV27 and TRBJ2-7, with D tentatively TRBD1 or TRBD2 (5 bases each). Per the germline V gene, CDR1 is MNHEY and CDR2 is SMNVEV (reference sequence). Trimming removed 6 bases from V and 4 bases from J, with 10 bases in between. The CDR3 loop spans 12 amino acids. The CDR3 coding sequence is TGTGCCAGCAGGGGGGTTTGGTACGAGCAGTACTTC. This encodes CASRGVWYEQYF.

The chain uses TRBV11-2 and TRBJ1-2, with D possibly TRBD1 on 5 matching bases. V lost 1 base and J lost 0, with 18 bases in between. The CDR3 length is 18 residues. Germline values: CDR1 SGHAT, CDR2 FQNNGV. In nucleotides, the CDR3 is TGTGCCAGCAGCTTAGGATACAGGCTTTTGGGCCCTAACTATGGCTACACCTTC. Its protein is CASSLGYRLLGPNYGYTF.

This clonotype came up many times. The chain carries TRBV11-2 and TRBJ2-2, with 8 bases lining up with TRBD2. Germline assignment: CDR1 SGHAT and CDR2 FQNNGV. Trimming removed 5 bases from V and 6 bases from J; junction bases left unmatched: 5. The CDR3 loop spans 14 amino acids. The CDR3 DNA follows: TGTGCCAGCAGCCGCGGGAGGACCCCCGGGGAGCTGTTTTTT. This sequence encodes CASSRGRTPGELFF.

By frequency in the sample, this clonotype is medium-sized (0.01 to 0.1%). The chain couples TRBV7-6 to TRBJ2-7, with D possibly TRBD1 on 6 matching bases. CDR3 length: 14 amino acids. Germline V CDR1 and CDR2: SGHVS, FNYEAQ. V lost 2 bases, J lost 6 bases, and 14 bases lay in between. The CDR3 DNA is TGTGCCAGCAGCTTACAACCGGGACAATCCGAGCAGTACTTC. Its translation: CASSLQPGQSEQYF.

This clonotype occurred many times. The V and J genes are TRBV29-1 and TRBJ2-3; D is perhaps TRBD1 (6 bases). The germline gives CDR1 SQVTM, CDR2 ANQGSEA. Trimming removed 5 bases at V and 0 bases at J, with 18 bases between. The CDR3 extends over 16 amino acids. CDR3: CSVQGHLQKSTDTQYF. Here the CDR3 DNA reads TGCAGCGTTCAGGGGCATCTTCAAAAGAGCACAGATACGCAGTATTTT.

Many counts were recorded for this clonotype. The chain is built from TRBV28 and TRBJ1-1, with 11 bases that match TRBD1. The V gene's germline CDR1 is MDHEN and CDR2 SYDVKM. The V gene end was trimmed by 5 bases and the J gene end by 4 bases; junction bases not matched to a gene: 3. CDR3 length equals 14 residues. The CDR3, as DNA: TGTGCCAGCAGTGTGGGGACAGGGGGCACTGAAGCTTTCTTT. Protein: CASSVGTGGTEAFF.

This clonotype was found a few times. V gene TRBV6-1 combines with J gene TRBJ1-4; the match to TRBD1 covers 7 bases. With 11 bases clipped from V and 7 bases from J, the junction kept 13 bases outside the gene matches. The CDR3 runs to 14 residues. Germline loops: CDR1 MNHNS, CDR2 SASEGT. The CDR3 DNA is TGTGCCTCGCGACGTGGGACAGCCGGTGAAAAACTGTTTTTT. Encoded protein: CASRRGTAGEKLFF.